This is a list of T cell receptor beta chains from one sample in a study of T cells after yellow fever vaccination. TCRdb passed the 5' RACE reads through MiXCR, listing each CDR3 protein once. In the table there are over 250,000 distinct CDR3 sequences, 5.2% of which are singletons. The material sequenced was CD4+ T cells sorted from PBMCs, taken on the day of the yellow fever booster vaccination. The origin of the receptors is a man younger than 30 who received the YFV17D yellow fever vaccine. CDR3s include the opening cysteine and the closing phenylalanine or tryptophan. D genes are given only for firm matches. Some rows mark clone size as missing; the rest say once, few, many or name a class of expanded clone.

size	V	J	D	length	CDR3	DNA
few	TRBV6-5	TRBJ1-2	NA	14	CASSGIAESYGYTF	TGTGCCAGCAGTGGCATTGCAGAGTCCTATGGCTACACCTTC
few	TRBV5-1	TRBJ2-2	NA	16	CASSTRGLPGTGELFF	TGCGCCAGCAGCACCCGGGGGCTCCCGGGCACCGGGGAGCTGTTTTTT
few	TRBV4-3	TRBJ2-5	NA	15	CASSQESYRGETQYF	TGCGCCAGCAGCCAAGAGAGTTACCGCGGAGAGACCCAGTACTTC
few	TRBV21-1	TRBJ2-3	NA	17	CASSKAPSGGAGRPQYF	TGTGCCAGCAGCAAAGCCCCTAGCGGGGGGGCCGGACGGCCGCAGTATTTT
NA	TRBV19	TRBJ1-5	TRBD1	15	CASRDRGYRNQPQHF	TGTGCCAGCCGGGACAGGGGTTATAGGAATCAGCCCCAGCATTTT
few	TRBV27	TRBJ2-3	NA	15	CASSFASPSTDTQYF	TGTGCCAGCAGTTTCGCAAGTCCCAGCACAGATACGCAGTATTTT
many	TRBV5-1	TRBJ2-3	NA	14	CASSMGRNPESQYF	TGCGCCAGCAGCATGGGTAGAAACCCGGAGTCGCAGTATTTT
many	TRBV18	TRBJ2-5	NA	14	CASSLLEIRETQYF	TGTGCCAGCTCGCTACTAGAAATTCGAGAGACCCAGTACTTC
many	TRBV5-6	TRBJ2-7	NA	12	CASSGTSYEQYF	TGTGCCAGCAGCGGGACTTCCTACGAGCAGTACTTC
few	TRBV6-6	TRBJ2-7	TRBD1	12	CASRTGRPEQYF	TGTGCCAGCAGGACAGGGCGACCCGAGCAGTACTTC
many	TRBV6-2/TRBV6-3	TRBJ2-1	TRBD1	21	CASSYTRGTGVVGYRYNEQFF	TGTGCCAGCAGTTATACCCGAGGGACAGGGGTAGTGGGTTATCGGTACAATGAGCAGTTCTTC
many	TRBV12-3/TRBV12-4	TRBJ1-3	TRBD1	14	CASSFGTGRNTIYF	TGTGCCAGCAGTTTCGGGACAGGGAGAAACACCATATATTTT
few	TRBV7-9	TRBJ2-2	TRBD2	17	CASSPPTSGGRTGELFF	TGTGCCAGCAGCCCACCGACTAGCGGGGGGCGGACCGGGGAGCTGTTTTTT
NA	TRBV9	TRBJ2-5	NA	19	CASSVGFFLPHLGEETQYF	TGTGCCAGCAGCGTAGGATTTTTTCTCCCCCACCTCGGGGAAGAGACCCAGTACTTC
many	TRBV20-1	TRBJ2-5	TRBD2	16	CSATGGLAGLQETQYF	TGCAGTGCTACCGGGGGGCTAGCGGGGCTCCAAGAGACCCAGTACTTC
few	TRBV25-1	TRBJ2-5	NA	16	CASSEYFGGGQETQYF	TGTGCCAGCAGTGAATATTTCGGGGGCGGGCAAGAGACCCAGTACTTC
NA	TRBV20-1	TRBJ2-5	NA	12	CSAGANQETQYF	TGCAGTGCAGGGGCCAACCAAGAGACCCAGTACTTC
few	TRBV28	TRBJ2-1	NA	13	CASRFPLSNEQFF	TGTGCCAGCAGGTTCCCGCTCAGCAATGAGCAGTTCTTC
NA	TRBV7-2	TRBJ1-1	TRBD1	15	CASSRGGAENTEAFF	TGTGCCAGCAGCCGAGGGGGCGCAGAAAACACTGAAGCTTTCTTT
NA	TRBV4-1	TRBJ1-4	NA	17	CASSQGGWGSANEKLFF	TGCGCCAGCAGCCAGGGGGGATGGGGCAGTGCTAATGAAAAACTGTTTTTT
few	TRBV5-1	TRBJ2-1	TRBD2	13	CASAGTSTSEQFF	TGCGCCAGTGCCGGGACTAGTACTTCTGAGCAGTTCTTC
few	TRBV9	TRBJ2-1	TRBD1	15	CASSVLPGQYNEQFF	TGTGCCAGCAGCGTCCTCCCGGGACAGTACAATGAGCAGTTCTTC
NA	TRBV5-1	TRBJ2-3	TRBD2	16	CASSSGTSGGGDTQYF	TGCGCCAGCAGCTCCGGGACTAGCGGGGGCGGTGATACGCAGTATTTT
few	TRBV7-2	TRBJ2-5	NA	13	CASSLYGRETQYF	TGTGCCAGCAGCTTATATGGGAGGGAGACCCAGTACTTC
many	TRBV18	TRBJ1-2	NA	12	CASSPEGYGYTF	TGTGCCAGCTCACCAGAGGGTTATGGCTACACCTTC
many	TRBV5-1	TRBJ2-5	NA	11	CASSQQETQYF	TGCGCCAGCAGCCAACAAGAGACCCAGTACTTC
NA	TRBV20-1	TRBJ2-1	NA	11	CSAKGGNEQFF	TGCAGTGCTAAAGGGGGCAATGAGCAGTTCTTC
NA	TRBV18	TRBJ2-5	NA	14	CASSPLGRQETQYF	TGTGCCAGCTCACCACTTGGCCGTCAAGAGACCCAGTACTTC
many	TRBV7-2	TRBJ2-4	NA	16	CASSPFGRPLGNIQYF	TGTGCCAGCAGCCCGTTCGGAAGGCCGCTGGGAAACATTCAGTACTTC